These T cell receptor beta chains were read from a single sample in a study of T-cell reconstitution after alpha-beta-depleted transplantation in children. TCRdb re-derived calls from the PCR reads in MiXCR, one entry per CDR3 protein. The table lists more than 400,000 distinct CDR3 sequences, roughly 11% of them singletons, with about 14% in the top ten. The sample here was PBMCs, mostly from graft donor cells, taken 180 days after TCRalphabeta/CD19-depleted stem cell transplant. Every receptor here comes from a female patient aged 2-9 years who had a stem cell transplant for aplastic anemia, so the T cells may come from the graft donor. The conserved cysteine and the conserved F or W are not part of the CDR3 here. Fields, in order: V gene, CDR3 protein.

v_call: TRBV29-1
cdr3_aa: SVKLAAPSGANVLT

v_call: TRBV12-3/TRBV12-4
cdr3_aa: ASSFRSRRYTEAF

v_call: TRBV7-9
cdr3_aa: ASRSWGAHNEQF

v_call: TRBV27
cdr3_aa: ASSLTGNYNEQF

v_call: TRBV12-3/TRBV12-4
cdr3_aa: ASRRGTYSNQPQH

v_call: TRBV4-3
cdr3_aa: ASSQDRQTYTGELF

v_call: TRBV7-2
cdr3_aa: ASSPRTGDSLAKNIQY

v_call: TRBV6-5
cdr3_aa: ASSYSRPILLNEQF

v_call: TRBV5-1
cdr3_aa: ASSFSGGHTDTQY

v_call: TRBV7-2
cdr3_aa: ASSFTSGGRTYEQY

v_call: TRBV12-3/TRBV12-4
cdr3_aa: ASRVQGAPKLNTEAF

v_call: TRBV27
cdr3_aa: ASSTYGLSSYNEQF

v_call: TRBV12-3/TRBV12-4
cdr3_aa: ASSTGTSGNTGELF

v_call: TRBV7-7
cdr3_aa: ASSPLTGRNNEQF

v_call: TRBV18
cdr3_aa: ASSPPTRYNEQY

v_call: TRBV7-9
cdr3_aa: ASSLAPKARTDTQY

v_call: TRBV7-8
cdr3_aa: ASSWTSGGNEQF

v_call: TRBV6-2/TRBV6-3
cdr3_aa: ASSYSRWGREPQH